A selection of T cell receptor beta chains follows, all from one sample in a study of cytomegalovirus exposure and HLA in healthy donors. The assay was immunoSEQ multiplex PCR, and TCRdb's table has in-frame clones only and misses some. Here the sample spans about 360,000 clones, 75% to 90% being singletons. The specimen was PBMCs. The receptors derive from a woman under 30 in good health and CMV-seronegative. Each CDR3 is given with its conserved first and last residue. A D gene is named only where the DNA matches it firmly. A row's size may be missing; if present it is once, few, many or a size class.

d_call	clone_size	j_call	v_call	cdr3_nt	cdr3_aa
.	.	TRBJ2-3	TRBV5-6	TGTGCCAGCAGCATTCGACAGGACCTAAGATGGGCAGATACGCAGTATTTT	CASSIRQDLRWADTQYF
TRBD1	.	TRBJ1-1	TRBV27	TGTGCCAGCAGTCTCCTCCGGACAGGAAGTAACACTGAAGCTTTCTTT	CASSLLRTGSNTEAFF
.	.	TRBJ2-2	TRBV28	TGTGCCAGCACCCACGGGGGGGAGCTGTTTTTT	CASTHGGELFF
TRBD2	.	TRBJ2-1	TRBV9	TGTGCCAGCAGCGAGACTAGCGGGAGGAATGAGCAGTTCTTC	CASSETSGRNEQFF
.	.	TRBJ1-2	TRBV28	TGTGCCATGGGGCCCGCGGGGAACTATGGCTACACCTTC	CAMGPAGNYGYTF
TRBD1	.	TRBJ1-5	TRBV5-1	TGCGCCAGCAGCCCAACCGACAGGGCTAATCAGCCCCAGCATTTT	CASSPTDRANQPQHF
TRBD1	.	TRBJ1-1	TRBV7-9	TGTGCCAGCAGCCGTCCCAGGGGGAGGAGCACTGAAGCTTTCTTT	CASSRPRGRSTEAFF
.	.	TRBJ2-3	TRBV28	TGTGCCAGCAGCACGCCACACACCGGGGGAGATACGCAGTATTTT	CASSTPHTGGDTQYF
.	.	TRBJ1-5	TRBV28	TGTGCCAGCAGTTTAGCGGGGGGATGGGAACTCAATCAGCCCCAGCATTTT	CASSLAGGWELNQPQHF
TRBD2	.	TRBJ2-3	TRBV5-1	TGCGCCAGGATGGGACTAGCGGGAATAGGTAGCACAGATACGCAGTATTTT	CARMGLAGIGSTDTQYF
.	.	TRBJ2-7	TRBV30	TGTGCCTTCTCGCGGGGCAGGGGGGCCTACGAGCAGTACTTC	CAFSRGRGAYEQYF
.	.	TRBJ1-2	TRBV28	TGTGCCAGCAGGGCCCCCCGACAGATTAACTATGGCTACACCTTC	CASRAPRQINYGYTF
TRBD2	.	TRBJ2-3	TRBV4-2	TGTGCCAGCAGCCAAGGTGCTAGCGGGATCACAGATACGCAGTATTTT	CASSQGASGITDTQYF
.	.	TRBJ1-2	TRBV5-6	TGTGCCAGCAGCCCGGGTCTTGCAAACTATGGCTACACCTTC	CASSPGLANYGYTF
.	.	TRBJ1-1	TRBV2	TGTGCCAGCAGTGAGGGGGGGGTGAGGACTGAAGCTTTCTTT	CASSEGGVRTEAFF
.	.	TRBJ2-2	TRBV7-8	TGTGCCAGCAGCTTAGCCAGGTCGAACACCGGGGAGCTGTTTTTT	CASSLARSNTGELFF
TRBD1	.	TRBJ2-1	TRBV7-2	TGTGCCAGCAGCTTTGTTTTGGACAGGGAATATGAGCAGTTCTTC	CASSFVLDREYEQFF
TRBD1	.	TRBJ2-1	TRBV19	TGTGCCAGTAGTATGACAGGGGCTGGGAATGAGCAGTTCTTC	CASSMTGAGNEQFF
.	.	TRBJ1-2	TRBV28	TGTGCCAGCAGTTTACTGGGCCGCAGCTACTATGGCTACACCTTC	CASSLLGRSYYGYTF
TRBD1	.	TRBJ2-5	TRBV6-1	TGTGCCAGCAGCGGGACAGGGAAAGAGACCCAGTACTTC	CASSGTGKETQYF
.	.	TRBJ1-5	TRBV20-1	TGCAGTGCTCCTCTCGGGGAGCCCCAGCATTTT	CSAPLGEPQHF
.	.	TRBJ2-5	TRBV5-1	TGCGCCAGCAGCTTGGAAGGGGCAGGAGAGACCCAGTACTTC	CASSLEGAGETQYF
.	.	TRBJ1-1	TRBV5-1	TGCGCCAGCAGCTTGGCCGGGGGAGCGAACACTGAAGCTTTCTTT	CASSLAGGANTEAFF
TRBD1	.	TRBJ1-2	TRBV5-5	TGTGCCAGCAGCTTGGAGGACAGGGGGAACTATGGCTACACCTTC	CASSLEDRGNYGYTF
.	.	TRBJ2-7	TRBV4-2	TGTGCCAGCAGCCAAGTAATTAGATATGAGGGTCCGTCCCTCGAGCAGTACTTC	CASSQVIRYEGPSLEQYF
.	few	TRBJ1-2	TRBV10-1	TGCGCCAGCAGTGAGGGTAGAGGTTATGGCTACACCTTC	CASSEGRGYGYTF
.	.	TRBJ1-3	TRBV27	TGTGCCAGCAGTCCCTCGGGGGGGCACAGTTTGGTCTCTGGAAACACCATATATTTT	CASSPSGGHSLVSGNTIYF
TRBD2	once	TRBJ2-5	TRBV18	TGTGCCAGCTCACCAATTCTCCCTACGGGCGGGGGTGAGACCCAGTACTTC	CASSPILPTGGGETQYF
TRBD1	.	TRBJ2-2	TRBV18	TGTGCCAGCTCACCGGTACAGGGGGCGAACACCGGGGAGCTGTTTTTT	CASSPVQGANTGELFF
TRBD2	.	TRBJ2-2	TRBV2	TGTGCCAGCTGGAGACTAGCGGGAGAGATAAACACCGGGGAGCTGTTTTTT	CASWRLAGEINTGELFF
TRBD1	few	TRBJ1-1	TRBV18	TGTGCCAGCTCACCAACCCGGGACAGCCCTGAAGCTTTCTTT	CASSPTRDSPEAFF
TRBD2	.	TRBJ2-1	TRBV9	TGTGCCAGCAGCGTCTCGGGGGGGCTGGGTAATGAGCAGTTCTTC	CASSVSGGLGNEQFF
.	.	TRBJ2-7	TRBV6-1	TGTGCCAGCGAAAAAACGGTAGGGGCTTCCTACGAGCAGTACTTC	CASEKTVGASYEQYF
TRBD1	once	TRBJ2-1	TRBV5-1	TGCGCCAGCAGCTCAAGCGACAGGGGCGATGAGCAGTTCTTC	CASSSSDRGDEQFF
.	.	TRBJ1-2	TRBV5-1	TGCGCCAGCAGCTCACAGGGTTCGGAGGATGGCTACACCTTC	CASSSQGSEDGYTF